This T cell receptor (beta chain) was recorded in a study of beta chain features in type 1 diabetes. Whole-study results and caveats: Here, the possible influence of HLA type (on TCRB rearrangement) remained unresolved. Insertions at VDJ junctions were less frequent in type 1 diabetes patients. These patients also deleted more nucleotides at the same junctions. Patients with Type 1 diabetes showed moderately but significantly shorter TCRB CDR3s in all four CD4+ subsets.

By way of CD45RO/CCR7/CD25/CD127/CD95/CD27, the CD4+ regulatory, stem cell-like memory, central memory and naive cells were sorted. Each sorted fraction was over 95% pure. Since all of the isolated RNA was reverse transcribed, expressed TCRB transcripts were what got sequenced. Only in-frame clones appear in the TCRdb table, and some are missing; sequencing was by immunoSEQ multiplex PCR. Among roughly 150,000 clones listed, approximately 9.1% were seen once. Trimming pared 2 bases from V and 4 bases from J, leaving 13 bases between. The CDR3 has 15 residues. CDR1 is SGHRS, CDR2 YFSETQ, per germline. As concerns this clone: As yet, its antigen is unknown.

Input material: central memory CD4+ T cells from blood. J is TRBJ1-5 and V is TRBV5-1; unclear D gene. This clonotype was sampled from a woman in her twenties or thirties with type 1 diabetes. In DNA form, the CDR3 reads TGCGCCAGCAGCTTATCGGAGCCACGGAATCAGCCCCAGCATTTT. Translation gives CASSLSEPRNQPQHF.